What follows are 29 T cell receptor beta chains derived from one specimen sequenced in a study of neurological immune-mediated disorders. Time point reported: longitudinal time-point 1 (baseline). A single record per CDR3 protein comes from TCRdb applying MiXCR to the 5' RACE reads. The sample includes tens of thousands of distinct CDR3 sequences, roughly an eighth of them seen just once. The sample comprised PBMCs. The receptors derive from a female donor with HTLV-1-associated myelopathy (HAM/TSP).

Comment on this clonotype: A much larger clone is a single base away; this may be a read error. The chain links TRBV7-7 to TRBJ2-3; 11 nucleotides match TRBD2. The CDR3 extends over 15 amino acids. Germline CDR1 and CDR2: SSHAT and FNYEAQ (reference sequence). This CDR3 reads CVTSGIAGGMDTQYF. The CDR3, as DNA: TGTGTCACCTCGGGAATAGCGGGGGGGATGGATACGCAGTATTTT.

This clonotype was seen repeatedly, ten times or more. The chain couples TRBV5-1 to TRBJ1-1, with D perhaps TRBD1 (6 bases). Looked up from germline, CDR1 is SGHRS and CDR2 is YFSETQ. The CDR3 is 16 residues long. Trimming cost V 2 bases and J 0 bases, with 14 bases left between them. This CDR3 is CASSLAGTRLNTEAFF. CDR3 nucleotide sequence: TGCGCCAGCAGCTTAGCCGGGACAAGGTTGAACACTGAAGCTTTCTTT. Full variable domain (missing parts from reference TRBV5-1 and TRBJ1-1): KAGVTQTPRYLIKTRGQQVTLSCSPISGHRSVSWYQQTPGQGLQFLFEYFSETQRNKGNFPGRFSGRQFSNSRSEMNVSTLELGDSALYLCASSLAGTRLNTEAFFGQGTRLTVV.

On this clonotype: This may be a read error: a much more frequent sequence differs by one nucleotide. CDR3 region: CASGHHRGGLNEQYF. As DNA, the CDR3 is TGTGCTAGTGGCCATCACAGGGGCGGGTTGAATGAGCAGTACTTC. This chain uses TRBV12-5 with TRBJ2-7; 7 nucleotides align to TRBD1. This CDR3 region has 15 residues. The junction had 15 bases not matched to a gene; V was cut back by 6 bases and J by 7 bases. Per the germline V gene, CDR1 is LGHNT and CDR2 is FRNRAP.

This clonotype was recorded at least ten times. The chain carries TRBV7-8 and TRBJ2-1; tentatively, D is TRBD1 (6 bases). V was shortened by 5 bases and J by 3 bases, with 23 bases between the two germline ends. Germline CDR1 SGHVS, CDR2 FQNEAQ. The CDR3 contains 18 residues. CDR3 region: CASSTQGPSASCYNEQFF. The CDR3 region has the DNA TGTGCCAGCAGCACACAGGGCCCATCCGCTAGCTGCTACAATGAGCAGTTCTTC.

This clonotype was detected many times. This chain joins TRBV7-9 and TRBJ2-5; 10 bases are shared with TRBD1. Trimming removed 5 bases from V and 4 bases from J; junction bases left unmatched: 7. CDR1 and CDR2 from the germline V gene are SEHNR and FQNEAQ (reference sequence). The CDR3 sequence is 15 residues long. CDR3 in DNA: TGTGCCAGCAGCAGACAGGGGGCCGACGGAGAGACCCAGTACTTC. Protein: CASSRQGADGETQYF.

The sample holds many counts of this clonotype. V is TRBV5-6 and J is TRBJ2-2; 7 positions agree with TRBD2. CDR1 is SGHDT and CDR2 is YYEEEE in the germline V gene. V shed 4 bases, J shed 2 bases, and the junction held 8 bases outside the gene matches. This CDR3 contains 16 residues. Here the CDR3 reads CASSPWSSGNTGELFF. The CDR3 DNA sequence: TGTGCCAGCAGCCCCTGGTCTAGCGGAAACACCGGGGAGCTGTTTTTT. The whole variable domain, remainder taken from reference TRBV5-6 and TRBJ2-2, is DAGVTQSPTHLIKTRGQQVTLRCSPKSGHDTVSWYQQALGQGPQFIFQYYEEEERQRGNFPDRFSGHQFPNYSSELNVNALLLGDSALYLCASSPWSSGNTGELFFGEGSRLTVL.

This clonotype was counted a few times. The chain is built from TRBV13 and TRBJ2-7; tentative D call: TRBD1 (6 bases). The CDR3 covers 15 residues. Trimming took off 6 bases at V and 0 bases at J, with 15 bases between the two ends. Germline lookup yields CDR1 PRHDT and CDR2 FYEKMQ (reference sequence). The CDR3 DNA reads TGTGCCAGCAGACAAACAGGGAACCCCTCCTACGAGCAGTACTTC. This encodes CASRQTGNPSYEQYF. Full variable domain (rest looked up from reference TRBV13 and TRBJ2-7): AAGVIQSPRHLIKEKRETATLKCYPIPRHDTVYWYQQGPGQDPQFLISFYEKMQSDKGSIPDRFSAQQFSDYHSELNMSSLELGDSALYFCASRQTGNPSYEQYFGPGTRLTVT.

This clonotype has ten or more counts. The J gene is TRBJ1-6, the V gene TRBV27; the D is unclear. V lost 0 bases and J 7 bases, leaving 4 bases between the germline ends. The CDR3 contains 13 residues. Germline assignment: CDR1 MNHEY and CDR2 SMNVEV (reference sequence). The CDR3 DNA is TGTGCCAGCAGTTTATCGAACAATTCACCCCTCCACTTT. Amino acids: CASSLSNNSPLHF.

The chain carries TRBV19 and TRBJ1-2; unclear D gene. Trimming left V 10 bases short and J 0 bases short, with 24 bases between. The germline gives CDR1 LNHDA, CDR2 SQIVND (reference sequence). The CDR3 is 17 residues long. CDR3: CATSHSTGLVSNYGYTF. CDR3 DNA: TGTGCCACAAGCCATTCGACGGGATTAGTGTCTAACTATGGCTACACCTTC.

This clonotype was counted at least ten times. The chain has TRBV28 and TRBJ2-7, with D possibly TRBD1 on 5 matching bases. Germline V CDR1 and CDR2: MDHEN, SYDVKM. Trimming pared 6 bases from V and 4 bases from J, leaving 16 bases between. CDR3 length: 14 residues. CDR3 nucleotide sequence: TGTGCCAGCAGATGGGGCGGACCAGGTTACGAGCAGTACTTC. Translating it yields CASRWGGPGYEQYF.

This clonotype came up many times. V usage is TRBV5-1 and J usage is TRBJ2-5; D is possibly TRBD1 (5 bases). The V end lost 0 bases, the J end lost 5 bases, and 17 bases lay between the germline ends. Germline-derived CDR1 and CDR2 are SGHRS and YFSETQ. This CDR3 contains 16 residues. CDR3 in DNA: TGCGCCAGCAGCTTGGGGGGTCGTGACTCAGGGGAGACCCAGTACTTC. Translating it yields CASSLGGRDSGETQYF.

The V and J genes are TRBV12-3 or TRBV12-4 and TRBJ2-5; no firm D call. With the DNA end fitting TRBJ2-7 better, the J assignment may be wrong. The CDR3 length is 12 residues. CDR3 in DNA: TGTGCCAGCAGAACTTTCTTCTACGAGCAGTACTTC. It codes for CASRTFFYEQYF.

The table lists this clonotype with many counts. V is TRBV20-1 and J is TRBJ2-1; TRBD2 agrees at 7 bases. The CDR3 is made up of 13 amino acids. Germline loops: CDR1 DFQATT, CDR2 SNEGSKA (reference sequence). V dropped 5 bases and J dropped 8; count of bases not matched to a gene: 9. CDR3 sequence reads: CSAAAGPRHEQFF. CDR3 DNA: TGCAGTGCTGCAGCGGGGCCCCGCCATGAGCAGTTCTTC.

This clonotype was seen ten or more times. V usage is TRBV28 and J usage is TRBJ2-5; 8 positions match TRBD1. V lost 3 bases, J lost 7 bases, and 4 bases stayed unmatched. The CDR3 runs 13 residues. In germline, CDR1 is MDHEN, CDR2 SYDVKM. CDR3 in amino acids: CASSFRTGRTQYF. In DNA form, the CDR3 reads TGTGCCAGCAGTTTCAGGACAGGGAGGACCCAGTACTTC.

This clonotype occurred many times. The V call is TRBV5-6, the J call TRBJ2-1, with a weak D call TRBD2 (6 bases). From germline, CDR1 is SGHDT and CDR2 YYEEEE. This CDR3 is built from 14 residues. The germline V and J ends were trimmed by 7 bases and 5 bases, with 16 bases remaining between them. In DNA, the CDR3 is TGTGCCAGCGGTTTGGAGGGGCCCCACAATGAGCAGTTCTTC. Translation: CASGLEGPHNEQFF.

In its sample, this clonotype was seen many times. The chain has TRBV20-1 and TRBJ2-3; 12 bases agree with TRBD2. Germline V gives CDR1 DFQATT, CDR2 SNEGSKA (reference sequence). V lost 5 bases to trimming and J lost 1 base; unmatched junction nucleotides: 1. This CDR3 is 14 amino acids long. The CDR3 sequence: CSAWTSGGTDTQYF. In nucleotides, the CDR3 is TGCAGTGCTTGGACTAGCGGGGGCACAGATACGCAGTATTTT.

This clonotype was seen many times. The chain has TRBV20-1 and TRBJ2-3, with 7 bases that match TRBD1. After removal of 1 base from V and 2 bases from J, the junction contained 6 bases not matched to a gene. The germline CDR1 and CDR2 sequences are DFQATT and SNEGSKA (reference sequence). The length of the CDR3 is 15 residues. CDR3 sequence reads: CSARVYGTATDTQYF. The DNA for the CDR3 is TGCAGTGCTAGAGTTTACGGGACAGCCACAGATACGCAGTATTTT.

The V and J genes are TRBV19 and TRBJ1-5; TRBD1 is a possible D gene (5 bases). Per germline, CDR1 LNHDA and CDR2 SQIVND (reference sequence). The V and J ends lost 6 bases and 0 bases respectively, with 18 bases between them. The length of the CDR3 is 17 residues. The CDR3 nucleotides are TGTGCCAGTAGCCTGAGGGGTCCGGGTTTTAGCAATCAGCCCCAGCATTTT. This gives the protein CASSLRGPGFSNQPQHF.

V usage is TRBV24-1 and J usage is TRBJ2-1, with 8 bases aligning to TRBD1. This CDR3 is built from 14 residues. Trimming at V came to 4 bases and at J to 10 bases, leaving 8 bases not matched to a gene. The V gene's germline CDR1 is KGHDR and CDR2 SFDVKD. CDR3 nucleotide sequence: TGTGCCACCAGTGAACCCGGACAGGGCTACGAGCAGTTCTTC. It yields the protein CATSEPGQGYEQFF.

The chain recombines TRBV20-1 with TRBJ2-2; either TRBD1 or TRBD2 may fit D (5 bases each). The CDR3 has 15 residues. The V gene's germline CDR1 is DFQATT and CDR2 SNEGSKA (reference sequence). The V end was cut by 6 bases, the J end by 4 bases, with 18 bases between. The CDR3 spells CSAGDRVRLTGELFF. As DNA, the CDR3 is TGCAGTGCGGGGGACCGTGTACGGCTCACCGGGGAGCTGTTTTTT.

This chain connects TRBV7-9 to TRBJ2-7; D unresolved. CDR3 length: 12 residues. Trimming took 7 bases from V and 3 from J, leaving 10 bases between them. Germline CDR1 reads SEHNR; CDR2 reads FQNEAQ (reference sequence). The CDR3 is CASIAYLYEQYF. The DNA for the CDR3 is TGTGCCAGCATCGCCTACCTCTACGAGCAGTACTTC. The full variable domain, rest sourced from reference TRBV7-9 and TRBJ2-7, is DTGVSQNPRHKITKRGQNVTFRCDPISEHNRLYWYRQTLGQGPEFLTYFQNEAQLEKSRLLSDRFSAERPKGSFSTLEIQRTEQGDSAMYLCASIAYLYEQYFGPGTRLTVT.

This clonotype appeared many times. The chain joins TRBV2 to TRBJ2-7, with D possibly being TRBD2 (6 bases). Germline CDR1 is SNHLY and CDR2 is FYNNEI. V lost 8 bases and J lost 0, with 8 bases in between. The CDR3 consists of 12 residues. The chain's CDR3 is CASGGSSYEQYF. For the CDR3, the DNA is TGTGCCAGCGGGGGGAGCTCCTACGAGCAGTACTTC. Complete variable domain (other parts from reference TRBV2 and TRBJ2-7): EPEVTQTPSHQVTQMGQEVILRCVPISNHLYFYWYRQILGQKVEFLVSFYNNEISEKSEIFDDQFSVERPDGSNFTLKIRSTKLEDSAMYFCASGGSSYEQYFGPGTRLTVT.

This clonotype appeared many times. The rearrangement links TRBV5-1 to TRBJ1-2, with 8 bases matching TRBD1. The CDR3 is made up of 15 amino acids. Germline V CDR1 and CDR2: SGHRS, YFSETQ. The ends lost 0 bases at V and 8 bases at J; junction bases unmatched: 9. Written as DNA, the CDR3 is TGCGCCAGCAGCTTGGGGGCGACAGGGGAACGCGGCTACACCTTC. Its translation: CASSLGATGERGYTF. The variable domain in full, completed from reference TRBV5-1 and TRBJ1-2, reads KAGVTQTPRYLIKTRGQQVTLSCSPISGHRSVSWYQQTPGQGLQFLFEYFSETQRNKGNFPGRFSGRQFSNSRSEMNVSTLELGDSALYLCASSLGATGERGYTFGSGTRLTVV.

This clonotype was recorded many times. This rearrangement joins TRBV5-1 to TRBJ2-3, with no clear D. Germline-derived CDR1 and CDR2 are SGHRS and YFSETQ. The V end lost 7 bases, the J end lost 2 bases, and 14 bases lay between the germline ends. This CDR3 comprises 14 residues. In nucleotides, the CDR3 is TGCGCCAGCCGGTTTCTGGGTATCACAGATACGCAGTATTTT. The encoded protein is CASRFLGITDTQYF.

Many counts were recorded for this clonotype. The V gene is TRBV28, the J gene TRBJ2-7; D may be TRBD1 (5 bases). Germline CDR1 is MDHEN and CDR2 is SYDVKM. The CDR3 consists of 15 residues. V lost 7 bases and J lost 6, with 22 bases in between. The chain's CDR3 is CASTTPGTGGFEQYF. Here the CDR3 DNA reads TGTGCCAGCACCACGCCCGGCACAGGTGGCTTCGAGCAGTACTTC.

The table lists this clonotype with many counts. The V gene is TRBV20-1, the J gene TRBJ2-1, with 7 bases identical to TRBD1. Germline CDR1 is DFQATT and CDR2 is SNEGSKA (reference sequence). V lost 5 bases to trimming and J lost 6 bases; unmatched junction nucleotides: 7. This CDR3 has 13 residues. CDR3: CSAPRQGSNEQFF. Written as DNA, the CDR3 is TGCAGTGCTCCCCGACAGGGTAGCAATGAGCAGTTCTTC.

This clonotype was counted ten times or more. CDR3 DNA sequence: TGTGCCAGCAGCCAAGGGACTATAGTCTATGAGCAGTTCTTC. Protein sequence: CASSQGTIVYEQFF. The chain has TRBV3-1 and TRBJ2-1, with D perhaps TRBD2 (6 bases). The V end lost 1 base, the J end lost 8 bases, and 12 bases lay between the germline ends. This CDR3 region has 14 residues. CDR1 and CDR2 from the germline V gene are LGHDT and YNNKEL (reference sequence).

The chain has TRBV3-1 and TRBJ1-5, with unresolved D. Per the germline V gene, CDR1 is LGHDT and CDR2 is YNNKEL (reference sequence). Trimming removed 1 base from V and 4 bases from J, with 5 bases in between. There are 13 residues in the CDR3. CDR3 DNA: TGTGCCAGCAGCCAAGGGGCAAATCAGCCCCAGCATTTT. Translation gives CASSQGANQPQHF. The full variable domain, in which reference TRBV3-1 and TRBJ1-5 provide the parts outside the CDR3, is DTAVSQTPKYLVTQMGNDKSIKCEQNLGHDTMYWYKQDSKKFLKIMFSYNNKELIINETVPNRFSPKSPDKAHLNLHINSLELGDSAVYFCASSQGANQPQHFGDGTRLSIL.

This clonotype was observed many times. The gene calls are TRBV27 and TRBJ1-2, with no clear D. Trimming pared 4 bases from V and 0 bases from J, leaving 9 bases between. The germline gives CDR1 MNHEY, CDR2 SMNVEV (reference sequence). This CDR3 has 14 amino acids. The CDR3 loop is CASSSRDTNYGYTF. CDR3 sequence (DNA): TGTGCCAGCAGTTCCCGGGATACTAACTATGGCTACACCTTC.